These T cell receptor beta chains were read from a single sample in a study of cytotoxic CD8 clonotypes in ibrutinib-treated CLL. Only in-frame clones appear in the TCRdb table, and some are missing; sequencing was by immunoSEQ multiplex PCR. The top ten clones hold 51% of a sample with 25,000 to 30,000 clones, about 78% of them seen once. This sample comprised PBMCs, obtained after 36 months of ibrutinib treatment. The receptors were gathered from a human donor with chronic lymphocytic leukemia. Each CDR3 is given with its conserved first and last residue. The D gene is left open where the match is weak. Clone size is shown for a subset of rows, as once, few, many or a class of expanded clone.

>-|TRBV19|TRBJ2-3|-
TGTGCCAGTAGCCCGGACCCTGGGACAGATACGCAGTATTTT
CASSPDPGTDTQYF
>few|TRBV5-1|TRBJ1-3|-
TGCGCCAGCCGCCAAAGGGCTGGAAACACCATATATTTT
CASRQRAGNTIYF
>-|TRBV27|TRBJ2-6|-
TGTGCCAGCAACGACGGGAGCTCTGGGGCCAACGTCCTGACTTTC
CASNDGSSGANVLTF
>-|TRBV5-1|TRBJ2-3|-
TGCGCCAGCAGCTTGGTAGGGAACGCGGCAGATACGCAGTATTTT
CASSLVGNAADTQYF
>-|TRBV7-9|TRBJ2-7|-
TGTGCCAGCAGCCAAAAGAGGGAAATCTACGAGCAGTACTTC
CASSQKREIYEQYF
>-|TRBV7-9|TRBJ2-3|TRBD1
TGTGCCAGCAGCCCCCAGGGGGCTTGGGATACGCAGTATTTT
CASSPQGAWDTQYF
>-|TRBV28|TRBJ1-1|-
TGTGCCAGCAGTACCCGTGGGGGCAACACTGAAGCTTTCTTT
CASSTRGGNTEAFF
>-|TRBV5-1|TRBJ2-1|TRBD2
TGCGCCAGCAGCCCTGGACTAGCGGGGGGGCAGAATGAGCAGTTCTTC
CASSPGLAGGQNEQFF
>-|TRBV29-1|TRBJ1-2|TRBD1
TGCAGCGTTGCGGGTTTACAGGGGAACTATGGCTACACCTTC
CSVAGLQGNYGYTF
>once|TRBV7-8|TRBJ1-1|-
TGTGCCAGCAGCTTTCAGGGTGGAACTGAAGCTTTCTTT
CASSFQGGTEAFF
>-|TRBV4-3|TRBJ1-2|-
TGCGCCAGCAGCCAAGACCGGACAGACTATGGCTACACCTTC
CASSQDRTDYGYTF
>-|TRBV29-1|TRBJ2-2|-
TGCAGCGTTGAGCCGTTAACGACCGGGGAGCTGTTTTTT
CSVEPLTTGELFF
>-|TRBV5-1|TRBJ2-1|-
TGCGCCAGCAGCTTGGTCGGGGGTGAGCAGTTCTTC
CASSLVGGEQFF
>-|TRBV7-9|TRBJ2-7|-
TGTGCCAGCAGCTTAAACCTGAACTACGAGCAGTACTTC
CASSLNLNYEQYF
>-|TRBV14|TRBJ1-1|-
TGTGCCAGCAGCCTTTCCGGGACGTACGCTGAAGCTTTCTTT
CASSLSGTYAEAFF
>-|TRBV19|TRBJ2-7|TRBD1
TGTGCCAGTAGTATAGTTGGGACAGGTCGCTACGAGCAGTACTTC
CASSIVGTGRYEQYF
>-|TRBV5-1|TRBJ1-2|-
TGCGCCAGCAGCTTGGCGCAGGGACTGCTGAACTATGGCTACACCTTC
CASSLAQGLLNYGYTF
>once|TRBV10-3|TRBJ2-2|TRBD1
TGTGCCATCAGTTCCACAGGGGCGTCGAACACCGGGGAGCTGTTTTTT
CAISSTGASNTGELFF
>-|TRBV19|TRBJ2-1|-
TGTGCCAGTAGTATAGTCCCCGGCGGACCTTACAATGAGCAGTTCTTC
CASSIVPGGPYNEQFF
>-|TRBV4-1|TRBJ1-1|-
TGCGCCAGCAGCCCCCCAGGGGTGAACACTGAAGCTTTCTTT
CASSPPGVNTEAFF
>-|TRBV7-2|TRBJ2-3|-
TGTGCCAGCAGCTTAGTCGGGATTGCTAGCACAGATACGCAGTATTTT
CASSLVGIASTDTQYF
>-|TRBV6-1|TRBJ1-5|-
TGTGCCAGCAGGGAGACACCGTATAGCAATCAGCCCCAGCATTTT
CASRETPYSNQPQHF
>once|TRBV11-2|TRBJ2-1|TRBD1
TGTGCCAGCAGCTCCTACGTAGGACAGGGTTACAATGAGCAGTTCTTC
CASSSYVGQGYNEQFF
>-|TRBV4-1|TRBJ2-3|-
TGCGCCAGCAGCCATCCCTCGGGGCCCGGCACAGATACGCAGTATTTT
CASSHPSGPGTDTQYF
>few|TRBV9|TRBJ2-5|-
TGTGCCAGCAGCGTAGGAATCGGGGGGCTGGAGACCCAGTACTTC
CASSVGIGGLETQYF
>-|TRBV13|TRBJ1-2|-
TGTGCCAGCAGCTTAGGCCTGCAGGGCCCGGAGGGCTACACCTTC
CASSLGLQGPEGYTF
>-|TRBV7-6|TRBJ2-3|TRBD2
TGTGCCAGCAGGGGACTAGTAGGGGATACGCAGTATTTT
CASRGLVGDTQYF
>-|TRBV27|TRBJ2-7|-
TGTGCCAGCCGAGGGGGGGATAAGTACGAGCAGTACTTC
CASRGGDKYEQYF
>-|TRBV6-1|TRBJ1-2|-
TGTGCCAGCAGTCCTCCCGGGCCACTTAACTATGGCTACACCTTC
CASSPPGPLNYGYTF
>once|TRBV7-9|TRBJ1-2|TRBD1
TGTGCCAGCAGCTCCGGACAGGGTGGCTACACCTTC
CASSSGQGGYTF
>few|TRBV2|TRBJ1-1|TRBD1
TGTGCCAGCAGGGCAACCCGGACAGGGGCGAACACTGAAGCTTTCTTT
CASRATRTGANTEAFF
>-|TRBV10-3|TRBJ2-3|TRBD2
TGTGCCATCACCGATGGACTAGCCACAGATACGCAGTATTTT
CAITDGLATDTQYF
>few|TRBV6-5|TRBJ1-1|-
TGTGCCAGCAGCTCGGTCACTGAAGCTTTCTTT
CASSSVTEAFF
>-|TRBV10-2|TRBJ2-7|TRBD1
TGCGCCAGCAGCGAGGGACAGATCTACGAGCAGTACTTC
CASSEGQIYEQYF
>few|TRBV4-1|TRBJ2-3|-
TGCGCCAGCAGCCACCTACTAGCCCACACAGATACGCAGTATTTT
CASSHLLAHTDTQYF
>-|TRBV11-2|TRBJ1-2|-
TGTGCCAGCAGCCACCAGACAGACTATGGCTACACCTTC
CASSHQTDYGYTF
>-|TRBV29-1|TRBJ2-7|TRBD2
TGCAGCGTTGGACTAGCAAACGAGCAGTACTTC
CSVGLANEQYF
>few|TRBV11-2|TRBJ2-7|-
TGTGCCAGCAGCTTACTCGGGGACGAGCAGTACTTC
CASSLLGDEQYF
>-|TRBV27|TRBJ1-4|-
TGTGCCAGCAGTCCAGGTATAAGCGGTGGGAAACTGTTTTTT
CASSPGISGGKLFF
>-|TRBV5-1|TRBJ1-3|-
TGCGCCAGCAGCTTGACCGGGGACTCTGGAAACACCATATATTTT
CASSLTGDSGNTIYF
>-|TRBV10-3|TRBJ1-5|-
TGTGCCATCGGGTCCAGTTATCAGCCCCAGCATTTT
CAIGSSYQPQHF
>-|TRBV2|TRBJ1-4|-
TGTGCCAGCAGCTCCGGGACACCTCGGGAAAAACTGTTTTTT
CASSSGTPREKLFF
>few|TRBV2|TRBJ1-2|TRBD1
TGTGCCAGCAGCTTCACCCGACAGGGGAACACCTTC
CASSFTRQGNTF
>-|TRBV7-3|TRBJ2-5|-
TGTGCCAGCAGCCCCGGACGGTCCCAAGAGACCCAGTACTTC
CASSPGRSQETQYF
>once|TRBV20-1|TRBJ2-5|-
TGCAGTGTGGCGGGGCCAGAGACCCAGTACTTC
CSVAGPETQYF
>-|TRBV5-1|TRBJ2-7|-
TGCGCCAGCAGCTTGGACAGGCAGAGCTACGAGCAGTACTTC
CASSLDRQSYEQYF
>-|TRBV19|TRBJ2-1|-
TGTGCCAGTAGTCGGGGGTTCAATGAGCAGTTCTTC
CASSRGFNEQFF
>-|TRBV29-1|TRBJ2-7|-
TGCAGCGTTGGTGTTGGAGTATGGAGGGGCGAGCAGTACTTC
CSVGVGVWRGEQYF
>-|TRBV7-8|TRBJ2-3|-
TGTGCCAGCAGCTATGACTGGAGCACAGATACGCAGTATTTT
CASSYDWSTDTQYF
>-|TRBV7-9|TRBJ2-1|-
TGTGCCAGCAGCCTTGGTTCGCATGAATTCTTC
CASSLGSHEFF
>once|TRBV10-2|TRBJ1-2|-
TGCGCCAGCAGTGAGGAGGGACGGTATGGCTACACCTTC
CASSEEGRYGYTF
>few|TRBV10-3|TRBJ2-2|TRBD1
TGTGCCATCAGCGTACAGGGGGCGGGCACCGGGGAGCTGTTTTTT
CAISVQGAGTGELFF
>-|TRBV6-5|TRBJ1-2|-
TGTGCCAGCAGTTATACTACCGGGACATCAAACTATGGCTACACCTTC
CASSYTTGTSNYGYTF